This T cell receptor (beta chain) was sequenced during a study of shared clonotypes between healthy human individuals. About the research overall: CD4 naive and CD4 memory each took three plates per donor, while CD8 naive took two and CD8 memory one. Regarding the study as a whole: Compared with memory subsets, naive subsets generally had larger estimated richness. The study drew on few donors, limiting represented genetic and exposure-history diversity.

As defined, naive CD8 cells were CD45RO-negative and positively selected for CCR7, with terminally differentiated effector memory CD45RA+ cells excluded. Germline V gene data show CDR1 as SGHVS and CDR2 as FQNEAQ. This CDR3 region has 12 residues. Trimming left V 1 base short and J 6 bases short, with 4 bases between. Profiled with immunoSEQ multiplex PCR; TCRdb holds only in-frame clones, not every one. The sample contains about 2.2 million clones, 90% to 95% of which appear only once. With regard to this clone: Its cognate antigen is unknown.

This receptor was identified in a man aged 18 to 29 in good health. Some clones in this sample may be carry-over from other donors' samples. Sequences were obtained from naive CD8+ T cells from PBMCs. V usage is TRBV7-8 and J usage is TRBJ1-5; D not resolved. This CDR3 is CASSLETQPQHF. The CDR3 nucleotides read TGTGCCAGCAGCTTAGAAACTCAGCCCCAGCATTTT. The variable domain in full, completed from reference TRBV7-8 and TRBJ1-5, reads GAGVSQSPRYKVAKRGQDVALRCDPISGHVSLFWYQQALGQGPEFLTYFQNEAQLDKSGLPSDRFFAERPEGSVSTLKIQRTQQEDSAVYLCASSLETQPQHFGDGTRLSIL.